The 29 T cell receptor beta chains below all came from one sample that was sequenced in a study of T cell changes during pregnancy in multiple sclerosis. Measured with immunoSEQ multiplex PCR; TCRdb has only the in-frame clones, and not every one. The sample records about 72,000 clones, around 91% being singletons. Source: peripheral blood, taken in the third trimester of pregnancy. These receptors all come from a female donor in good health, enrolled as a control in a pregnancy study.

The chain couples TRBV2 to TRBJ2-2; D gene ambiguous. CDR1 and CDR2 from the germline V gene are SNHLY and FYNNEI. Trimming took 3 bases from V and 4 from J, leaving 3 bases between them. This CDR3 is 12 amino acids long. CDR3: CASSDRTGELFF. The CDR3 DNA follows: TGTGCCAGCAGTGATCGCACCGGGGAGCTGTTTTTT.

The rearrangement uses TRBV27 and TRBJ1-1; possibly TRBD1 for D (5 bases). This CDR3 is built from 12 residues. Trimming took 5 bases from V and 2 from J, leaving 6 bases between them. The germline CDR1 and CDR2 sequences are MNHEY and SMNVEV (reference sequence). The chain's CDR3 is CASSTGNTEAFF. In nucleotides, the CDR3 is TGTGCCAGCAGTACAGGTAACACTGAAGCTTTCTTT.

A note on this clone: Sequence at one end of the junction differs from germline and may be a read error. This chain links TRBV7-7 with TRBJ2-5; D is possibly TRBD2 (6 bases). The CDR3 spans 16 residues. CDR1 and CDR2 from the germline V gene are SSHAT and FNYEAQ (reference sequence). The CDR3 loop is CASSPRLGGVRETQYF. The CDR3 coding sequence is TGTGCTAGCAGCCCCAGACTGGGGGGAGTAAGAGAGACCCAGTACTTC.

This clone was recorded once. The rearrangement links TRBV4-1 to TRBJ1-5, with D perhaps matching TRBD1 (5 bases). CDR1 and CDR2 (germline): MGHRA, YSYEKL. The V gene lost 1 base and the J gene lost 6 bases, with 10 bases spanning the gap. This CDR3 spans 14 amino acids. The CDR3 reads CASSQGGGGQPQHF. The CDR3 DNA reads TGCGCCAGCAGCCAAGGCGGGGGAGGTCAGCCCCAGCATTTT.

This clone was found once. The CDR3 protein is CASSVETELSYNEQFF. CDR3 nucleotides: TGTGCCAGCAGCGTAGAAACAGAGCTCTCCTACAATGAGCAGTTCTTC. The V and J genes are TRBV9 and TRBJ2-1; D remains ambiguous. The CDR3 length is 16 residues. The V gene's germline CDR1 is SGDLS and CDR2 YYNGEE. Trimming cost V 0 bases and J 0 bases, with 10 bases left between them.

This clone was observed once. The chain combines TRBV7-9 with TRBJ2-6; D call uncertain. Trimming shortened V by 8 bases and J by 0 bases, and 2 bases separated the two germline ends. This CDR3 is 12 amino acids long. Germline CDR1 is SEHNR and CDR2 is FQNEAQ (reference sequence). The CDR3 reads CASLSGANVLTF. The DNA of the CDR3 is TGTGCCAGCCTCTCTGGGGCCAACGTCCTGACTTTC.

V gene TRBV5-6 combines with J gene TRBJ1-3; D is uncertain. Germline-derived CDR1 and CDR2 are SGHDT and YYEEEE. The V end lost 5 bases, the J end lost 0 bases, and 12 bases lay between the germline ends. This CDR3 contains 15 residues. The CDR3 reads CASRWRASSGNTIYF. DNA of the CDR3: TGTGCCAGCAGGTGGAGGGCAAGCTCTGGAAACACCATATATTTT.

V gene TRBV27 combines with J gene TRBJ1-6; 7 bases align to TRBD1. The V and J ends lost 7 bases and 1 base, in that order; junction bases with no gene match: 7. From germline, CDR1 is MNHEY and CDR2 SMNVEV (reference sequence). The CDR3 sequence is 16 residues long. The CDR3 loop reads CASTLTRGSYNSPLHF. The CDR3 DNA reads TGTGCCAGCACCCTAACCAGGGGGTCCTATAATTCACCCCTCCACTTT.

This clone came up a few times. This chain joins TRBV10-3 and TRBJ1-1; D is perhaps TRBD1 (6 bases). Germline V gene lookup returns CDR1 ENHRY and CDR2 SYGVKD. CDR3 size: 13 residues. V was cut by 8 bases and J by 5 bases, with 15 bases left in between. The CDR3, as DNA: TGTGCCATCCTCGGGGGGCCCGAAACTGAAGCTTTCTTT. Translation gives CAILGGPETEAFF.

The gene calls are TRBV18 and TRBJ2-5, with TRBD2 identical over 8 bases. Germline loops: CDR1 KGHSH, CDR2 LQKENI. V dropped 3 bases and J dropped 3; count of bases not matched to a gene: 18. The CDR3 contains 19 residues. The CDR3 here is CASSPRIVAGLAGKETQYF. DNA of the CDR3: TGTGCCAGCTCACCCCGAATAGTCGCCGGGTTAGCGGGAAAAGAGACCCAGTACTTC.

The chain links TRBV5-1 to TRBJ2-1; 13 bases are a match to TRBD2. After removal of 4 bases from V and 2 bases from J, the junction contained 3 bases not matched to a gene. The germline V gene has CDR1 SGHRS and CDR2 YFSETQ. This CDR3 is 16 amino acids long. In DNA, the CDR3 is TGCGCCAGCAGCCTGGGACTAGCGGGAACCTACAATGAGCAGTTCTTC. Encoded protein: CASSLGLAGTYNEQFF.

This clone was counted only a few times. The chain links TRBV27 to TRBJ2-7, with a weak D call TRBD1 (6 bases). The ends were cut back, 6 bases at V and 6 bases at J, with 18 bases in the middle. This CDR3 has 14 amino acids. CDR1 MNHEY and CDR2 SMNVEV come from the germline V gene (reference sequence). The CDR3 nucleotides read TGTGCCAGCAGCTACAACGTAGGACAGTCCGAGCAGTACTTC. It encodes CASSYNVGQSEQYF.

The genes are TRBV6-1 and TRBJ2-2; tentative D call: TRBD1 (7 bases). Germline V lookup: CDR1 MNHNS, CDR2 SASEGT. Between the trimmed V and J ends, which lost 5 bases and 3 bases, there was a span of 10 bases. The CDR3 loop spans 14 amino acids. The CDR3 loop reads CASSRRGDTGELFF. CDR3 DNA sequence: TGTGCCAGCAGTCGCAGGGGGGACACCGGGGAGCTGTTTTTT.

V is TRBV4-2 and J is TRBJ1-1; D remains unclear. Germline assignment: CDR1 LGHNA and CDR2 YNFKEQ. CDR3 length equals 14 residues. V lost 1 base and J 7 bases, leaving 13 bases between the germline ends. The CDR3 sequence: CASSQATGGIEAFF. The CDR3 region has the DNA TGTGCCAGCAGCCAAGCAACGGGAGGTATTGAAGCTTTCTTT.

The chain uses TRBV28 and TRBJ2-6, with 7 bases fitting TRBD2. Germline loops: CDR1 MDHEN, CDR2 SYDVKM. The CDR3 loop spans 15 amino acids. The V gene end was trimmed by 7 bases and the J gene end by 6 bases; junction bases not matched to a gene: 9. The CDR3 region has the DNA TGTGCCAGCATTGATGGGGGGGGGTCGGCCAACGTCCTGACTTTC. Translation gives CASIDGGGSANVLTF.

The V and J genes are TRBV5-6 and TRBJ1-2; 7 bases line up with TRBD1. In germline, CDR1 is SGHDT, CDR2 YYEEEE. V gave up 4 bases and J gave up 8 bases; unmatched junction bases: 8. The CDR3 contains 13 residues. The CDR3 protein is CASSAVTGHGYTF. In nucleotides, the CDR3 is TGTGCCAGCAGCGCGGTGACAGGGCACGGCTACACCTTC.

The CDR3 reads CASSFRNSPLHF. In nucleotides, the CDR3 is TGTGCCAGCAGTTTCAGGAATTCACCCCTCCACTTT. The genes are TRBV27 and TRBJ1-6; D is unclear. The CDR3 spans 12 residues. The V and J ends lost 3 bases and 7 bases respectively, with 4 bases between them. Per germline, CDR1 MNHEY and CDR2 SMNVEV (reference sequence).

This chain joins TRBV7-2 and TRBJ1-5, with D hard to call. V dropped 3 bases and J dropped 0 bases, with 6 bases sitting between them. This CDR3 region has 14 residues. Germline V gene lookup returns CDR1 SGHTA and CDR2 FQGNSA. The CDR3 here is CASSFRDSNQPQHF. The CDR3 coding sequence is TGTGCCAGCAGCTTTCGGGATAGCAATCAGCCCCAGCATTTT.

The V gene is TRBV7-2, the J gene TRBJ2-3; 11 bases agree with TRBD2. The CDR3 length is 16 residues. V shed 4 bases and J 2 bases; nucleotides not matched to a gene: 5. CDR1 is SGHTA, CDR2 FQGNSA, per germline. The CDR3 DNA reads as TGTGCCAGCAGCTCACGTAGCGGGGGGGCCACAGATACGCAGTATTTT. This encodes CASSSRSGGATDTQYF.

This clone was seen just once. The chain recombines TRBV6-5 with TRBJ1-1, with a possible D match to TRBD1 (6 bases). V dropped 10 bases and J dropped 4 bases, with 10 bases sitting between them. CDR3 length: 11 amino acids. From germline, CDR1 is MNHEY and CDR2 SVGAGI. CDR3 in amino acids: CATQGSTEAFF. CDR3 nucleotides: TGTGCCACCCAGGGGAGCACTGAAGCTTTCTTT.

The chain's CDR3 is CASSLGVGGGVAEKLFF. Here the CDR3 DNA reads TGTGCCAGCAGTTTAGGTGTGGGGGGAGGTGTCGCTGAAAAACTGTTTTTT. This chain connects TRBV28 to TRBJ1-4, with a tentative D call TRBD1 (5 bases). The CDR3 has 17 residues. The V end was cut by 2 bases, the J end by 7 bases, with 20 bases between. The germline gives CDR1 MDHEN, CDR2 SYDVKM. The variable domain in full, with the rest retrieved from reference TRBV28 and TRBJ1-4, is DVKVTQSSRYLVKRTGEKVFLECVQDMDHENMFWYRQDPGLGLRLIYFSYDVKMKEKGDIPEGYSVSREKKERFSLILESASTNQTSMYLCASSLGVGGGVAEKLFFGSGTQLSVL.

The J gene is TRBJ1-1, the V gene TRBV5-6; unclear D gene. This CDR3 contains 14 residues. CDR1 SGHDT and CDR2 YYEEEE come from the germline V gene. Trimming left V 2 bases short and J 0 bases short, with 8 bases between. The CDR3 DNA is TGTGCCAGCAGCTTCGGGAGGATGAACACTGAAGCTTTCTTT. It is translated as CASSFGRMNTEAFF.

The chain recombines TRBV20-1 with TRBJ2-1, with D hard to call. Germline CDR1 reads DFQATT; CDR2 reads SNEGSKA (reference sequence). V was clipped by 3 bases and J by 5 bases, with 5 bases between them. The CDR3 covers 11 residues. The CDR3 spells CSASYDNEQFF. The CDR3 coding sequence is TGCAGTGCTAGCTATGACAATGAGCAGTTCTTC.

The chain has TRBV19 and TRBJ1-2; 8 bases match TRBD1. V lost 3 bases and J lost 8; bases outside the gene matches: 14. Germline V gene lookup returns CDR1 LNHDA and CDR2 SQIVND (reference sequence). The CDR3 is made up of 16 amino acids. In DNA form, the CDR3 reads TGTGCCAGTAGTATTAACCAGGACAGGGTGACCAACGGCTACACCTTC. It encodes CASSINQDRVTNGYTF.

The V call is TRBV28, the J call TRBJ1-1, with D uncertain. CDR1 and CDR2 (germline): MDHEN, SYDVKM. This CDR3 contains 13 residues. V lost 2 bases, J lost 5 bases, and 9 bases lay in between. The CDR3 sequence is CASSLDGQTEAFF. The CDR3 nucleotides read TGTGCCAGCAGTTTAGATGGGCAGACTGAAGCTTTCTTT.

The J gene is TRBJ2-7, the V gene TRBV6-1; a possible D gene is TRBD1 (5 bases). This CDR3 is built from 11 residues. CDR1 is MNHNS and CDR2 is SASEGT in the germline V gene. The V gene lost 9 bases and the J gene lost 5 bases, with 11 bases spanning the gap. The CDR3 region is CASSGYDEQYF. DNA of the CDR3: TGTGCCAGTTCAGGGTATGACGAGCAGTACTTC.

V usage is TRBV6-6 and J usage is TRBJ1-1; D is undetermined. This CDR3 spans 13 amino acids. Trimming cost V 2 bases and J 4 bases, with 8 bases left between them. Germline CDR1 is MNHNY and CDR2 is SVGAGI (reference sequence). CDR3 region: CASSYEWSTEAFF. CDR3 DNA sequence: TGTGCCAGCAGTTACGAATGGAGCACTGAAGCTTTCTTT.

The chain links TRBV7-8 to TRBJ1-1; the D is unclear. The germline V gene has CDR1 SGHVS and CDR2 FQNEAQ. This CDR3 has 12 amino acids. V lost 7 bases and J 1 base, leaving 7 bases between the germline ends. The CDR3 sequence: CASTEENTEAFF. CDR3 bases: TGTGCCAGCACGGAGGAGAACACTGAAGCTTTCTTT. Supplemented by reference TRBV7-8 and TRBJ1-1, the full variable domain reads GAGVSQSPRYKVAKRGQDVALRCDPISGHVSLFWYQQALGQGPEFLTYFQNEAQLDKSGLPSDRFFAERPEGSVSTLKIQRTQQEDSAVYLCASTEENTEAFFGQGTRLTVV.

The chain has TRBV28 and TRBJ2-1, with D possibly TRBD2 on 6 matching bases. Germline V gene lookup returns CDR1 MDHEN and CDR2 SYDVKM. The CDR3 extends over 12 amino acids. V gave up 7 bases and J gave up 13 bases, with 17 bases separating them. The CDR3 reads CASIRRGGVQFF. For the CDR3, the DNA is TGTGCCAGCATCCGGAGGGGCGGGGTTCAGTTCTTC. Filled out from reference TRBV28 and TRBJ2-1, the complete variable domain reads DVKVTQSSRYLVKRTGEKVFLECVQDMDHENMFWYRQDPGLGLRLIYFSYDVKMKEKGDIPEGYSVSREKKERFSLILESASTNQTSMYLCASIRRGGVQFFGPGTRLTVL.